In this sample, the clone carrying this T cell receptor (beta chain) turned up a few times. What it recognizes is unknown. As it was prepared, the TCRbeta library received unique molecular identifiers. One entry per CDR3 protein results from TCRdb running MiXCR on the PCR reads. The sample holds about 980,000 distinct CDR3 sequences, around 30% seen once. The data stem from a study of T-cell reconstitution after alpha-beta-depleted transplantation in children. The CDR3 sequence is 16 residues long. The germline V gene has CDR1 MNHEY and CDR2 SVGEGT. V shed 2 bases and J shed 6 bases, with 17 bases lying between them. Study-wide results and caveats: It was reported that alpha-beta T cells came from several hundred expanded graft clones (about two months after transplant). A year post-transplant, T-cell counts and diversity derived mostly from newly produced T cells.

The chain carries TRBV6-2 or TRBV6-3 and TRBJ2-1; D assignment may be TRBD1 or TRBD2 (5 bases each). The sample here was PBMCs, mostly from graft donor cells, taken 360 days after TCRalphabeta/CD19-depleted stem cell transplant. The receptor was derived from a boy under two years old who had a stem cell transplant for SCID, so the T cells may come from the graft donor. Written as DNA, the CDR3 is TGTGCCAGCAGTTACGACTCCCGGGACCCTCTCAATGAGCAGTTCTTC. The encoded protein is CASSYDSRDPLNEQFF.